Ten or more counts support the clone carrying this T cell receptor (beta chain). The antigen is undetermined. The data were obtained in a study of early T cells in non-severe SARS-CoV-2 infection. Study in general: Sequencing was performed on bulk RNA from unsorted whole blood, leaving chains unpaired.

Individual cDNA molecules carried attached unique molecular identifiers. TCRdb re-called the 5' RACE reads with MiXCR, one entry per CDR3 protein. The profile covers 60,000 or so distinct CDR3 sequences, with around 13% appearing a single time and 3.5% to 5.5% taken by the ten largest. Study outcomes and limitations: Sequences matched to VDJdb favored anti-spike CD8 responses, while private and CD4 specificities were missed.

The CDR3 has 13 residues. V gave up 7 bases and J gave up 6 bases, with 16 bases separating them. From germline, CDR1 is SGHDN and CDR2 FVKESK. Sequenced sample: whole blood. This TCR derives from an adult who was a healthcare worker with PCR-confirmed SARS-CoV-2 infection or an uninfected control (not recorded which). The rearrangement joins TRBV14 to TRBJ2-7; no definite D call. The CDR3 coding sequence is TGTGCCAGCAACCCTTTTTCCGGTTCCGAGCAGTACTTC. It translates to CASNPFSGSEQYF.